This TCR beta chain was obtained from a study of vaccination effects on CD4 cells after COVID-19. Study summary: Wells containing 1.5 million to 2.5 million PBMC each were cultured with roughly 10 IU/ml IL-2 and 8 to 10 ug/ml peptides.

Measured with immunoSEQ multiplex PCR; TCRdb has only the in-frame clones, and not every one. The sample lists 35,000 to 45,000 clones; 76% were seen once. It was after 10 days of culture that CD4+ T cells were isolated. Their SARS-CoV-2 infection, verified by PCR, occurred between March and December 2020. Vaccination of participants consisted of two doses of either the BNT162b2 or mRNA-1273 vaccine. Germline V CDR1 and CDR2: SGHAT, FQDESV (reference sequence). The CDR3 has 14 amino acids. V was pared by 2 bases and J by 1 base, with 9 bases between. On this clone itself: Its target is not known.

The sample was CD4+ T cells from PBMCs cultured without peptide, taken after COVID-19 vaccination. This clonotype was sampled from a human donor who had a prior SARS-CoV-2 infection. This chain links TRBV11-1 with TRBJ2-7; D is undetermined. In nucleotides, the CDR3 is TGTGCCAGCAGCTTAAGCCCTCTTTCCTACGAGCAGTACTTC. Protein: CASSLSPLSYEQYF.